This T cell receptor (beta chain) was documented in a study of response to subunit inactivated influenza vaccine. General observations from the study: A suggestion made by the authors is that each seasonal influenza vaccination recruits few new T cells.

In its sample, this clonotype was seen a few times. Its target is unknown. J gave up 9 bases and V 1 base, and 6 bases lay outside the gene matches. The length of the CDR3 is 13 residues. The V gene's germline CDR1 is LGHNA and CDR2 YSLEER. One entry per CDR3 protein results from TCRdb running MiXCR on the RT-PCR reads. The table has around 540,000 distinct CDR3 sequences, about 11% seen once. This TCR was recovered from a middle-aged man who received an inactivated influenza vaccine. The sequencing here drew on PBMCs from blood, taken on the day of vaccination. The gene calls are TRBV4-3 and TRBJ2-7, with TRBD1 matching over 7 bases. This chain's CDR3 is CASSQVTGDRQYF. CDR3 nucleotide sequence: TGCGCCAGCAGCCAAGTTACAGGGGATCGGCAGTACTTC.